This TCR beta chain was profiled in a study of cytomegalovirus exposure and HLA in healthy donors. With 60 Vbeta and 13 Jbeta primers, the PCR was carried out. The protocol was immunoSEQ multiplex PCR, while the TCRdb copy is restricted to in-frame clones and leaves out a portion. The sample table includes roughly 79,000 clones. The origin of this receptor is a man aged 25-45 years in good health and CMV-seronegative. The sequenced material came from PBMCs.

The CDR3, as DNA: TGTGCCAGCTCACGCCGGGACAGGGGGCGCGACTATGGCTACACCTTC. This sequence encodes CASSRRDRGRDYGYTF. The chain combines TRBV18 with TRBJ1-2; 12 nucleotides align to TRBD1. The V and J ends lost 4 bases and 3 bases, in that order; junction bases with no gene match: 6. The CDR3 sequence is 16 residues long. The germline V gene has CDR1 KGHSH and CDR2 LQKENI. The full variable domain, in which reference TRBV18 and TRBJ1-2 provide the parts outside the CDR3, is NAGVMQNPRHLVRRRGQEARLRCSPMKGHSHVYWYRQLPEEGLKFMVYLQKENIIDESGMPKERFSAEFPKEGPSILRIQQVVRGDSAAYFCASSRRDRGRDYGYTFGSGTRLTVV.